This TCR beta chain comes out of a study of blood T cell repertoires in COVID-19. Study-level information: Both acute and convalescent COVID-19 samples were obtained from the United States, Italy and Spain. The cDNA or gDNA used as material had been derived from T cells, B-cell-depleted T cells, or PBMCs.

Points on this clone: The CDR3 ends on some other residue instead of the conserved phenylalanine or tryptophan, so this is likely a read error. Because the CDR3's place on the DNA is in doubt, the DNA is left out and the CDR3 is given as listed by TCRdb.

Per the original methods: Reference gene primer amplification yielded estimated nucleated cell counts. The assay was immunoSEQ multiplex PCR, and TCRdb's table has in-frame clones only and misses some. D and trimming were read from the DNA, whereas the V and J calls and clone size are those reported in that table. The data contain around 270,000 clones, around 89% of them singletons. Germline V gene lookup returns CDR1 SGDLS and CDR2 YYNGEE. The CDR3 has 9 residues if both end residues are counted. This chain joins TRBV9 and TRBJ2-7; the DNA was not used to check the table's D call, TRBD2. The sample comprised peripheral blood. This receptor was identified in a man in his forties with acute or convalescent COVID-19. This CDR3 reads CASSPPGEG.